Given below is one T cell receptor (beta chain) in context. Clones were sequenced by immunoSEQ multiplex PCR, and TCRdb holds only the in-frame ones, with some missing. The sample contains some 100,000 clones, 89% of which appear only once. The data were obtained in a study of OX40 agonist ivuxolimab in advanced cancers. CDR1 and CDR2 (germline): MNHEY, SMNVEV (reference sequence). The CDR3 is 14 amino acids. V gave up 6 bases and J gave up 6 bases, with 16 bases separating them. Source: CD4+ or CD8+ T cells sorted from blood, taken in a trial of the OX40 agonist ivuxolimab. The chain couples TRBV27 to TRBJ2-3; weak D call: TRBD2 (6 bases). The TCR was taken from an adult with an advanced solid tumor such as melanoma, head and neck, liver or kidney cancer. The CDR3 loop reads CASSARETGDTQYF. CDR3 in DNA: TGTGCCAGCAGCGCCCGGGAGACGGGGGATACGCAGTATTTT.